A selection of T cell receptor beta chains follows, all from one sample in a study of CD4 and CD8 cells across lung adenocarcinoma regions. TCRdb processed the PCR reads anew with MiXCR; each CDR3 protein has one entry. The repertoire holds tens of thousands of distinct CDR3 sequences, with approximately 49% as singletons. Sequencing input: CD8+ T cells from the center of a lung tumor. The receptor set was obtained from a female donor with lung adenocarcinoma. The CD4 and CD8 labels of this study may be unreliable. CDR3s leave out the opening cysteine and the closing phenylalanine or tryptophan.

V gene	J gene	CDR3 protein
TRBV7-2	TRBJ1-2	ASSPVSDYGYT
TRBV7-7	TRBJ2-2	ASSLGLAGATGTGELF
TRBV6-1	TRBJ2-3	ARGHGGGDPDTQY
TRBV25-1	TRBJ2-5	ASSELKGKETQY
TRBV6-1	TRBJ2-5	ASRRASSGETQY
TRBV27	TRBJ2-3	ARGQGGGLPETQY
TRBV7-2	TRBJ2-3	ASSSYYADTQY
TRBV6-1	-	ASSEGQEGLEQY
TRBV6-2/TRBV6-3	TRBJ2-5	AGSRGRDKETQY
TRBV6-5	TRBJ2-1	ASSYLDREKHEQF
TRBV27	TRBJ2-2	ASSTGGAAGELF
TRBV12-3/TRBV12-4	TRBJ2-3	ASSPKGTDIQY
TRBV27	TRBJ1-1	ASSLMGGTEAF
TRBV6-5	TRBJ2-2	ASSYSTSGSGNGELF
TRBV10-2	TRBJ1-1	ASNDRVGGTEAF
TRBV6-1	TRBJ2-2	ASSRQAGSTEELY
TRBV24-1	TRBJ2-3	ATSDLVFGTTGLEY
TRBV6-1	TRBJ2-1	ASSSGLAGSQF
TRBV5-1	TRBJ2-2	ASSFDSPSWELF
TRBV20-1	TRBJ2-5	SARSSGIVEETQY
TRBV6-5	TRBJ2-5	ASSYQQGRETQY
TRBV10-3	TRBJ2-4	AWGTCAKDMQY
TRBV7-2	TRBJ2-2	ASSLGLSGVNTGELF
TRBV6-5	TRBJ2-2	ASSYGQRGTGELF
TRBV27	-	ASGHQETQY
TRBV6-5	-	ASSYFDLREISYEQY
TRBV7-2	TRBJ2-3	ASSLVWGPDTQY
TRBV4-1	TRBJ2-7	ASSQNPGGTYEQY
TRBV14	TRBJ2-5	ASSFRDGTNQETQY
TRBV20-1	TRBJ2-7	SAKVASGRYEQY
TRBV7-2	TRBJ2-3	ASSLGSYSGTDTQY
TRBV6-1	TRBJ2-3	ASSELRGETQY
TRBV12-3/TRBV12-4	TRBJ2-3	AGSGGPVADTQY
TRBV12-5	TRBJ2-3	ASGLVQGLAGGKSTDTQY
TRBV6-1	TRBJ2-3	ARGGLAGSTGAQY
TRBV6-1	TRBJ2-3	ASSSGRGAKNTQY
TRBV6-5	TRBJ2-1	ASSYGAGSSNEQF
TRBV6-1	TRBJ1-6	ASSEAVPGTANSPLH
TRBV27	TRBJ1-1	ASSLIQGGAEAF
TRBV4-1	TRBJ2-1	ASSQVPGGDNEQF
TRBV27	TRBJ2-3	ARRRRDRGTDTQY
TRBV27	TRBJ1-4	ASNKGPNEKLF
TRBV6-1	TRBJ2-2	ASSEDTSSGELF
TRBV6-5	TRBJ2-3	ASSYSLAGVTETQY
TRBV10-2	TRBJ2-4	GSGTGRWATDIQY
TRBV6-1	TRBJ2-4	ASSPHRDRDKNTQY
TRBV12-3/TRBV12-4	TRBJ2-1	ASSLGSSAGNEQF
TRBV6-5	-	ASSYTVSTEKQY
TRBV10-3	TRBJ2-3	AISVGRAKNTQY
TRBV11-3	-	ASSLVVTDTQY
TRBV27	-	ASSAGLVGPSKDTQY